These 10 T cell receptor beta chains were all obtained from the same sample, sequenced in a study of blood T cell repertoires in COVID-19. The table came from immunoSEQ multiplex PCR; TCRdb's copy has only in-frame clones and leaves some out. The sample consists of over 45,000 clones, 80% to 90% of them appearing once. Material for sequencing was peripheral blood. Every receptor here comes from a man in his fifties with active COVID-19.

This clone was picked up a small number of times. The V call is TRBV4-1, the J call TRBJ2-7, with D possibly TRBD1 on 6 matching bases. The germline V and J ends were trimmed by 4 bases and 6 bases, with 19 bases remaining between them. From germline, CDR1 is MGHRA and CDR2 YSYEKL. CDR3 length equals 15 residues. This CDR3 reads CASSLYRDRLGEQYF. Written as DNA, the CDR3 is TGCGCCAGCAGCCTCTACAGGGACCGTTTGGGCGAGCAGTACTTC.

This sequence joins TRBV5-6 and TRBJ1-3, with D uncertain. The germline V gene has CDR1 SGHDT and CDR2 YYEEEE. Trimming removed 0 bases at V and 1 base at J, with 17 bases between. There are 18 residues in the CDR3. The DNA for the CDR3 is TGTGCCAGCAGCTTGGACTCTTTAGGCAGGAAATCTGGAAACACCATATATTTT. Encoded protein: CASSLDSLGRKSGNTIYF. Full variable domain (rest looked up from reference TRBV5-6 and TRBJ1-3): DAGVTQSPTHLIKTRGQQVTLRCSPKSGHDTVSWYQQALGQGPQFIFQYYEEEERQRGNFPDRFSGHQFPNYSSELNVNALLLGDSALYLCASSLDSLGRKSGNTIYFGEGSWLTVV.

This sequence joins TRBV2 and TRBJ1-2, with 9 bases that match TRBD1. Germline CDR1 reads SNHLY; CDR2 reads FYNNEI. The CDR3 sequence is 12 residues long. Trimming removed 7 bases from V and 7 bases from J; junction bases left unmatched: 4. In DNA form, the CDR3 reads TGTGCCAGCAAACAGGGGGCCGGTGGCTACACCTTC. This gives the protein CASKQGAGGYTF.

V is TRBV18 and J is TRBJ1-1; 7 bases fit TRBD1. This CDR3 contains 17 residues. Per the germline V gene, CDR1 is KGHSH and CDR2 is LQKENI. Trimming cost V 1 base and J 1 base; bases outside gene matches: 9. This CDR3 reads CASSPLTTGTRNTEAFF. The CDR3 DNA sequence: TGTGCCAGCTCACCACTCACGACAGGGACCAGGAACACTGAAGCTTTCTTT. Combining the CDR3 with reference TRBV18 and TRBJ1-1 gives the whole variable domain NAGVMQNPRHLVRRRGQEARLRCSPMKGHSHVYWYRQLPEEGLKFMVYLQKENIIDESGMPKERFSAEFPKEGPSILRIQQVVRGDSAAYFCASSPLTTGTRNTEAFFGQGTRLTVV.

The V call is TRBV5-1, the J call TRBJ1-1; weak D call: TRBD1 (5 bases). V was trimmed by 2 bases and J by 4 bases, leaving 9 bases between them. There are 13 residues in the CDR3. Per germline, CDR1 SGHRS and CDR2 YFSETQ. CDR3 DNA: TGCGCCAGCAGCTTAGACAGAATCACTGAAGCTTTCTTT. Protein: CASSLDRITEAFF.

CDR3 amino acids: CASSPSNAGVYEQYF. For the CDR3, the DNA is TGCGCCAGCAGCCCGTCCAACGCGGGGGTCTATGAGCAGTACTTC. The chain recombines TRBV5-1 with TRBJ2-7; 7 bases are a match to TRBD2. The germline V gene has CDR1 SGHRS and CDR2 YFSETQ. The J segment lost 7 bases and the V segment lost 4 bases, leaving 14 bases of the junction unmatched. This CDR3 region has 15 residues.

The chain joins TRBV29-1 to TRBJ2-5, with D perhaps matching TRBD1 (6 bases). CDR1 and CDR2 from the germline V gene are SQVTM and ANQGSEA. The CDR3 consists of 12 residues. V was clipped by 2 bases and J by 4 bases, with 8 bases between them. CDR3: CSVERGTETQYF. CDR3 coding DNA: TGCAGCGTTGAAAGGGGGACAGAGACCCAGTACTTC.

This chain uses TRBV5-6 with TRBJ2-7; 8 bases map to TRBD1. With V trimmed by 3 bases and J by 12 bases, 8 bases remained unmatched. The CDR3 is 12 amino acids. The germline V gene has CDR1 SGHDT and CDR2 YYEEEE. CDR3 DNA: TGTGCCAGCAGCTCCCACCGGGACAGGACGTACTTC. The encoded protein is CASSSHRDRTYF. The variable domain in full, completed from reference TRBV5-6 and TRBJ2-7, reads DAGVTQSPTHLIKTRGQQVTLRCSPKSGHDTVSWYQQALGQGPQFIFQYYEEEERQRGNFPDRFSGHQFPNYSSELNVNALLLGDSALYLCASSSHRDRTYFGPGTRLTVT.

This chain connects TRBV6-4 to TRBJ2-1, with 10 nucleotides matching TRBD1. Looked up from germline, CDR1 is MRHNA and CDR2 is SNTAGT. This CDR3 spans 14 amino acids. The V and J ends lost 2 bases and 8 bases, in that order; junction bases with no gene match: 3. The CDR3 sequence: CASSDRDRGDEQFF. The CDR3 bases are TGTGCCAGCAGTGACCGGGACAGGGGCGATGAGCAGTTCTTC.

The rearrangement joins TRBV27 to TRBJ2-3; 7 nucleotides line up with TRBD2. V lost 6 bases, J lost 4 bases, and 22 bases stayed unmatched. Germline loops: CDR1 MNHEY, CDR2 SMNVEV (reference sequence). The CDR3 runs 19 residues. The CDR3 reads CASSASPLAAGNPPDTQYF. The CDR3 DNA sequence: TGTGCCAGCAGCGCCTCCCCTCTAGCAGCGGGGAACCCACCAGATACGCAGTATTTT.